The 8 T cell receptor beta chains in this list originate from one sample, sequenced in a study of blood T cells in healthy people across ages (dated by TCRdb to 2014 to 2015). To prepare the library, 5' RACE was applied. TCRdb records Illumina HiSeq 2500 as the sequencer. A second PCR of roughly 6 to 11 cycles was run with a J-beta primer mix and a sample-barcoded 5' primer. Using fastp at Q25 and MiXCR, TCRdb reprocessed the public reads and kept productive beta chains. CDR3 protein duplicates are merged, each entry listing the most common genes and DNA. In all, the sample holds about 570,000 distinct CDR3 sequences, and 25% to 30% of those were seen once. The ten top clones hold around a sixth of the sample. Input material: blood. All receptors come from a woman in her seventies in good health.

The V and J genes are TRBV27 and TRBJ1-4; 9 bases line up with TRBD1. Germline loops: CDR1 MNHEY, CDR2 SMNVEV (reference sequence). CDR3 length: 14 residues. The junction had 4 bases not matched to a gene; V was cut back by 6 bases and J by 5 bases. The CDR3 coding sequence is TGTGCCAGCAGAGGGACAGGGAGGAATGAAAAACTGTTTTTT. Translated: CASRGTGRNEKLFF.

This clonotype showed up just a few times. The DNA for the CDR3 is TGTGCCAGCAGTGGGGAAGGGGGCGCGAGTGGCTACACCTTC. Its protein product is CASSGEGGASGYTF. The chain carries TRBV2 and TRBJ1-2, with TRBD1 matching over 7 bases. Germline V gene sequence: CDR1 SNHLY, CDR2 FYNNEI. Trimming cost V 4 bases and J 7 bases; bases outside gene matches: 9. The CDR3 consists of 14 residues.

V gene TRBV20-1 combines with J gene TRBJ2-1; 10 bases are a match to TRBD2. Germline CDR1 and CDR2: DFQATT and SNEGSKA (reference sequence). The CDR3 consists of 15 residues. With V trimmed by 3 bases and J by 3 bases, 5 bases remained unmatched. In DNA, the CDR3 is TGCAGTGCTAGGCGGCTAGCGGGGGACTACAATGAGCAGTTCTTC. Amino acids: CSARRLAGDYNEQFF.

The table lists this clonotype with a few counts. The chain joins TRBV5-1 to TRBJ2-1, with D uncertain. The CDR3 runs 17 residues. Germline V gives CDR1 SGHRS, CDR2 YFSETQ. The ends were cut back, 0 bases at V and 3 bases at J, with 16 bases in the middle. CDR3: CASSLVPRVVGYNEQFF. CDR3 nucleotide sequence: TGCGCCAGCAGCTTGGTCCCCCGGGTTGTCGGCTACAATGAGCAGTTCTTC.

This chain joins TRBV15 and TRBJ1-3; D ambiguous. The CDR3 is 16 amino acids. Germline V gene data show CDR1 as LNHNV and CDR2 as YYDKDF (reference sequence). Trimming took off 5 bases at V and 0 bases at J, with 14 bases between the two ends. The CDR3 here is CATSVLIGSSGNTIYF. The CDR3 bases are TGTGCCACCAGCGTTTTGATCGGCAGCTCTGGAAACACCATATATTTT.

The gene calls are TRBV4-2 and TRBJ2-1; D perhaps matches TRBD2 (7 bases). The germline V gene encodes CDR1 LGHNA and CDR2 YNFKEQ. Between the trimmed V and J ends, which lost 3 bases and 3 bases, there was a span of 18 bases. The CDR3 has 17 residues. CDR3 protein: CASSQEGGAPYYNEQFF. The CDR3 coding sequence is TGTGCCAGCAGCCAGGAGGGGGGGGCCCCCTACTACAATGAGCAGTTCTTC.

This clonotype has just a few counts. V gene TRBV5-1 combines with J gene TRBJ1-5; the D gene is possibly TRBD1 (6 bases). This CDR3 has 14 residues. V lost 4 bases, J lost 9 bases, and 17 bases lay in between. Looked up from germline, CDR1 is SGHRS and CDR2 is YFSETQ. This chain's CDR3 is CASSLQGQGGPQHF. The CDR3 nucleotides read TGCGCCAGCAGCCTACAGGGCCAAGGGGGGCCCCAGCATTTT.

This clonotype occurred a few times. V is TRBV6-5 and J is TRBJ2-7; the D gene is possibly TRBD2 (6 bases). CDR1 is MNHEY, CDR2 SVGAGI, per germline. V shed 5 bases and J shed 0 bases, with 11 bases lying between them. The CDR3 consists of 14 residues. In DNA, the CDR3 is TGTGCCAGCAGTCGGGACTTCGCCTCCTACGAGCAGTACTTC. Its protein is CASSRDFASYEQYF.